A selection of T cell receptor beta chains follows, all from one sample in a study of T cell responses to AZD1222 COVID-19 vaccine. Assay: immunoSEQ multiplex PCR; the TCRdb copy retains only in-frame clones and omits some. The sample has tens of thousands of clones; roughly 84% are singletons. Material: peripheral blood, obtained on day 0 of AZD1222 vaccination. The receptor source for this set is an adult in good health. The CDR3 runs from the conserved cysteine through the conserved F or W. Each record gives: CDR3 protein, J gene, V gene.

cdr3_aa: CASSSLTGYNQPQHF; j_call: TRBJ1-5; v_call: TRBV19
cdr3_aa: CASSDLTGIDGYTF; j_call: TRBJ1-2; v_call: TRBV25-1
cdr3_aa: CASRGQKDSPLHF; j_call: TRBJ1-6; v_call: TRBV5-1
cdr3_aa: CAWSVSHLRDTQYF; j_call: TRBJ2-3; v_call: TRBV30
cdr3_aa: CASSPVGVQNIQYF; j_call: TRBJ2-4; v_call: TRBV3-1/TRBV3-2
cdr3_aa: CASRGGFTAKNIQYF; j_call: TRBJ2-4; v_call: TRBV19
cdr3_aa: CASSLDAGDTQYF; j_call: TRBJ2-3; v_call: TRBV7-9
cdr3_aa: CASSQDRGSGRYEQYF; j_call: TRBJ2-7; v_call: TRBV4-3
cdr3_aa: CASSWTVQETQYF; j_call: TRBJ2-5; v_call: TRBV6-5
cdr3_aa: CASSQGTAYGYTF; j_call: TRBJ1-2; v_call: TRBV5-1
cdr3_aa: CASSYGAALYEQYF; j_call: TRBJ2-7; v_call: TRBV6-5
cdr3_aa: CASSIVGRAEGYTF; j_call: TRBJ1-2; v_call: TRBV19
cdr3_aa: CASSEGRGYEQYF; j_call: TRBJ2-7; v_call: TRBV10-2
cdr3_aa: CASSHAGGTGSYNEQFF; j_call: TRBJ2-1; v_call: TRBV3-1/TRBV3-2
cdr3_aa: CSANDEINSPLHF; j_call: TRBJ1-6; v_call: TRBV20-1
cdr3_aa: CAIREGLAEGGEQFF; j_call: TRBJ2-1; v_call: TRBV10-3
cdr3_aa: CASGRGGTGNPYEQYF; j_call: TRBJ2-7; v_call: TRBV10-1
cdr3_aa: CASRAPGADTQYF; j_call: TRBJ2-3; v_call: TRBV6-5
cdr3_aa: CASSRDISYEQYF; j_call: TRBJ2-7; v_call: TRBV6-4
cdr3_aa: CASSDVSQGDTEAFF; j_call: TRBJ1-1; v_call: TRBV6-4
cdr3_aa: CASSLDRGGDEKLFF; j_call: TRBJ1-4; v_call: TRBV7-2
cdr3_aa: CASSESGGEEKLFF; j_call: TRBJ1-4; v_call: TRBV2
cdr3_aa: CASSPAGSPLYEQYF; j_call: TRBJ2-7; v_call: TRBV7-6
cdr3_aa: CASSAMTVSGNTIYF; j_call: TRBJ1-3; v_call: TRBV18
cdr3_aa: CASRKTTGYGYTF; j_call: TRBJ1-2; v_call: TRBV4-2
cdr3_aa: CASSPGGRYGYTF; j_call: TRBJ1-2; v_call: TRBV7-2
cdr3_aa: CISQGRLNEKLFF; j_call: TRBJ1-4; v_call: TRBV19
cdr3_aa: CASSYSAGSLNTEAFF; j_call: TRBJ1-1; v_call: TRBV6-5
cdr3_aa: CASSLRTPEGYTF; j_call: TRBJ1-2; v_call: TRBV7-8
cdr3_aa: CASSTGQGSLSYGYTF; j_call: TRBJ1-2; v_call: TRBV19
cdr3_aa: CASSLDVAGGQNEQFF; j_call: TRBJ2-1; v_call: TRBV11-2
cdr3_aa: CASSLVAGPGTDTQYF; j_call: TRBJ2-3; v_call: TRBV7-2
cdr3_aa: CASSLSPGGTGNTIYF; j_call: TRBJ1-3; v_call: TRBV7-6
cdr3_aa: CASSQAGWGRGKLFF; j_call: TRBJ1-4; v_call: TRBV4-3
cdr3_aa: CAISESQDLNTEAFF; j_call: TRBJ1-1; v_call: TRBV10-3
cdr3_aa: CASSQGSEDRGNTIYF; j_call: TRBJ1-3; v_call: TRBV3-1/TRBV3-2
cdr3_aa: CASSPRGLNTGELFF; j_call: TRBJ2-2; v_call: TRBV25-1
cdr3_aa: CASSLTGGNTEAFF; j_call: TRBJ1-1; v_call: TRBV7-3
cdr3_aa: CASRSKASRGSYEQYF; j_call: TRBJ2-7; v_call: TRBV12-2
cdr3_aa: CASSFGDSNYEQYF; j_call: TRBJ2-7; v_call: TRBV5-1
cdr3_aa: CASSRGTGYGYTF; j_call: TRBJ1-2; v_call: TRBV25-1
cdr3_aa: CASSFGRGYEQYF; j_call: TRBJ2-7; v_call: TRBV7-2